The rows below give T cell receptor beta chains drawn from one sample of a study of Ad26.COV2.S vaccination and SARS-CoV-2 variants. Profiling relied on immunoSEQ multiplex PCR, and the TCRdb table lists in-frame clones only, not all of them. Among 380,000 or so clones listed, 75% to 90% were seen once. Sequencing was performed on peripheral blood, taken in a trial of Ad26.COV2.S vaccine versus placebo. These receptors were taken from a person between 18 and 60 years old who received the Ad26.COV2.S COVID-19 vaccine or a placebo. CDR3s leave out the opening cysteine and the closing phenylalanine or tryptophan. D genes are given only for firm matches.

cdr3_aa d_call j_call v_call
ASSLEVPRDLYGYT - TRBJ1-2 TRBV7-9
ASSLEVGITYEQY - TRBJ2-7 TRBV7-2
ASSPSYPGANVLT - TRBJ2-6 TRBV11-3
ASHGTSGPGELF TRBD2 TRBJ2-2 TRBV28
ASSVGQGGGYGYT - TRBJ1-2 TRBV9
ASSSPPAITDTQY - TRBJ2-3 TRBV28
ASSLGTGGGAGELF TRBD1 TRBJ2-2 TRBV28
ASSSRWSRPDSPLH - TRBJ1-6 TRBV27
ASSQRGNEQF - TRBJ2-1 TRBV7-8
SAADYGYT - TRBJ1-2 TRBV20-1
ASSLSTSGPDTQY TRBD2 TRBJ2-3 TRBV5-1
ARSAPTRTLGTTEGNTIY - TRBJ1-3 TRBV7-5
SVETGLVAF - TRBJ1-1 TRBV29-1
ASRPEGSGRYYEQY TRBD2 TRBJ2-7 TRBV7-2
ASSETSAYEQY - TRBJ2-7 TRBV2
ASSEPGQGWRGYGYT TRBD1 TRBJ1-2 TRBV6-1
AARTSGGYNEQF TRBD2 TRBJ2-1 TRBV10-3
ASSSHLDTPYGYT - TRBJ1-2 TRBV27
ASSLPGEGSYNEQF - TRBJ2-1 TRBV28
ASSLAAGDPYNEQF TRBD2 TRBJ2-1 TRBV5-1
ASSQLPGQGVAYEQY TRBD1 TRBJ2-7 TRBV4-1
ASSENAGGDSGANVLT TRBD1 TRBJ2-6 TRBV10-1
ASSLQGAGYNEQF TRBD1 TRBJ2-1 TRBV18
ASSLLFGGRAGEQY TRBD2 TRBJ2-7 TRBV7-2
ASSPPVDTQY - TRBJ2-3 TRBV18
ASSLELAGVHNEQF TRBD2 TRBJ2-1 TRBV7-6